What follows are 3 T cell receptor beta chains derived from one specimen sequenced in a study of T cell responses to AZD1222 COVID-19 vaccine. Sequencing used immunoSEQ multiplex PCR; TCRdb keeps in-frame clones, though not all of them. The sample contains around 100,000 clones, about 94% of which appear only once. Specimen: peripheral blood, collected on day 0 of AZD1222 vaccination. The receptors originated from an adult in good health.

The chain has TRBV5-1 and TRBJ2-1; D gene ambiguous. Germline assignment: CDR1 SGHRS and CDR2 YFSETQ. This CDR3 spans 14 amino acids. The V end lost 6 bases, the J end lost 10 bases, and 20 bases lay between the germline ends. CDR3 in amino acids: CASTRARAGREQFF. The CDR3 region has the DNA TGCGCCAGCACCCGGGCTAGGGCTGGGCGCGAGCAGTTCTTC. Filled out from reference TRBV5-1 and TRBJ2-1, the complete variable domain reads KAGVTQTPRYLIKTRGQQVTLSCSPISGHRSVSWYQQTPGQGLQFLFEYFSETQRNKGNFPGRFSGRQFSNSRSEMNVSTLELGDSALYLCASTRARAGREQFFGPGTRLTVL.

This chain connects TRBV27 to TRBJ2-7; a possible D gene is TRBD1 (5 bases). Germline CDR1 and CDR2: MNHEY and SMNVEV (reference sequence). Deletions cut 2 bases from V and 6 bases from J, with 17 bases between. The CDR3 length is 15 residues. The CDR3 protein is CASSLAQGGFGEQYF. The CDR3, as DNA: TGTGCCAGCAGTTTAGCCCAGGGCGGCTTCGGCGAGCAGTACTTC.

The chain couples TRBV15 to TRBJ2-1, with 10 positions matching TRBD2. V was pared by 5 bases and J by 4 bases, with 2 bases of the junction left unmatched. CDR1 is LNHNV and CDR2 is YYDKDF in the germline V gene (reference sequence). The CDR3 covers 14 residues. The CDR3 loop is CATSPLAGYNEQFF. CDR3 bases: TGTGCCACCAGCCCACTAGCGGGGTACAATGAGCAGTTCTTC.